Listed below are T cell receptor beta chains from one sample, sequenced in a study of PD-1 blockade in classical Hodgkin lymphoma. Here immunoSEQ multiplex PCR was the method, and the copy in TCRdb shows in-frame clones only, minus some. The sample consists of roughly 11,000 clones, roughly 85% of them appearing once. The specimen comprised peripheral blood mononuclear cells (PBMCs), sampled at baseline. The source of these receptors is a human donor with classical Hodgkin lymphoma. CDR3s include the opening cysteine and the closing phenylalanine or tryptophan. The D gene is left open where the match is weak. Size is stated for part of the rows, as once, few or many counts, or as a class when the clone is expanded.

V gene	clone size	D gene	J gene	CDR3 protein	CDR3 DNA
TRBV5-1	NA	NA	TRBJ1-6	CASSPRTGASYNSPLHF	TGCGCCAGCAGCCCTCGGACGGGGGCGAGCTATAATTCACCCCTCCACTTT
TRBV6-6	NA	TRBD1	TRBJ1-5	CASKLGQGFNQPQHF	TGTGCCAGCAAGTTGGGACAGGGGTTTAATCAGCCCCAGCATTTT
TRBV27	NA	NA	TRBJ2-3	CATLTREAGTPDTQYF	TGTGCCACCTTAACTAGAGAAGCAGGAACCCCAGATACGCAGTATTTT
TRBV13	once	NA	TRBJ2-3	CASSRDSGTDTQYF	TGTGCCAGCAGCAGGGATAGCGGCACAGATACGCAGTATTTT
TRBV30	NA	NA	TRBJ1-1	CAWNLKGPNTEAFF	TGTGCCTGGAATTTGAAGGGACCCAACACTGAAGCTTTCTTT
TRBV4-1	NA	TRBD2	TRBJ2-3	CASSRLAGATDTQYF	TGCGCCAGCAGCCGGCTAGCGGGGGCGACAGATACGCAGTATTTT
TRBV19	NA	NA	TRBJ1-3	CASSIRLPQLGNTIYF	TGTGCCAGTAGTATACGACTCCCTCAGTTGGGAAACACCATATATTTT
TRBV30	once	NA	TRBJ2-1	CAWSPRDRTNEQFF	TGTGCCTGGTCCCCGAGGGACCGAACCAATGAGCAGTTCTTC
TRBV27	NA	TRBD1	TRBJ1-1	CASSSRDRDFTEAFF	TGTGCCAGCAGTTCCCGGGACAGAGATTTCACTGAAGCTTTCTTT
TRBV11-2	NA	NA	TRBJ2-5	CASSPGQTQYF	TGTGCCAGCAGCCCCGGGCAGACCCAGTACTTC
TRBV30	few	NA	TRBJ1-3	CAWATDSFSGNTIYF	TGTGCCTGGGCTACGGACAGCTTCTCTGGAAACACCATATATTTT
TRBV6-6	NA	NA	TRBJ2-7	CASSGTGSSYEQYF	TGTGCCAGCAGCGGTACAGGGAGTTCCTACGAGCAGTACTTC
TRBV11-3	NA	TRBD1	TRBJ2-1	CASSLLRGPFYNEQFF	TGTGCCAGCAGCCTCCTCAGGGGGCCCTTTTACAATGAGCAGTTCTTC
TRBV6-6	NA	TRBD1	TRBJ1-2	CASSDRDRGGRTF	TGTGCCAGCAGTGACCGGGACAGGGGGGGAAGAACCTTC
TRBV18	NA	NA	TRBJ2-1	CASSPPGRGDYNEQFF	TGTGCCAGCTCACCACCGGGCAGGGGGGACTACAATGAGCAGTTCTTC
TRBV2	NA	TRBD2	TRBJ2-7	CASSETGGASYEQYF	TGTGCCAGCAGTGAAACGGGGGGGGCCTCCTACGAGCAGTACTTC
TRBV6-1	NA	TRBD2	TRBJ2-1	CASSEIGRVTYNEQFF	TGTGCCAGCAGTGAAATCGGGAGGGTTACCTACAATGAGCAGTTCTTC
TRBV19	few	NA	TRBJ1-1	CASSIQEGNTEAFF	TGTGCCAGTAGTATCCAGGAAGGGAACACTGAAGCTTTCTTT
TRBV9	NA	TRBD1	TRBJ1-3	CASAGTGAGNTIYF	TGTGCCAGCGCCGGGACAGGGGCTGGAAACACCATATATTTT
TRBV7-9	large	NA	TRBJ1-5	CASSGENQPQHF	TGTGCCAGCAGCGGCGAAAATCAGCCCCAGCATTTT
TRBV6-6	NA	TRBD1	TRBJ1-2	CASSPGGGYTF	TGTGCCAGCAGCCCAGGGGGCGGCTACACCTTC
TRBV28	NA	NA	TRBJ2-7	CASSPWWGGTYEQYF	TGTGCCAGCAGTCCTTGGTGGGGTGGGACCTACGAGCAGTACTTC
TRBV5-6	NA	NA	TRBJ2-1	CASSLVRNNEQFF	TGTGCCAGCAGCTTGGTCCGGAACAATGAGCAGTTCTTC
TRBV18	once	NA	TRBJ1-5	CASSPGGGNNQPQHF	TGTGCCAGCTCACCAGGAGGGGGAAACAATCAGCCCCAGCATTTT
TRBV7-9	once	TRBD1	TRBJ2-3	CASSLALKGQGRDTQYF	TGTGCCAGCAGCTTAGCGCTAAAGGGACAGGGAAGAGATACGCAGTATTTT
TRBV19	NA	NA	TRBJ1-2	CASSIHRAGGYTF	TGTGCCAGTAGTATACACAGGGCTGGCGGCTACACCTTC
TRBV7-2	NA	NA	TRBJ1-2	CASSLVSRAVRRVCTF	TGTGCCAGCAGCTTAGTTAGCCGGGCGGTCCGGCGTGTTTGCACCTTC
TRBV5-1	NA	TRBD2	TRBJ2-2	CASRRAGDITGELFF	TGCGCCAGCAGGCGGGCGGGAGACATCACCGGGGAGCTGTTTTTT
TRBV6-9	NA	NA	TRBJ1-6	CASSYLGSRVSPLHF	TGTGCCAGCAGTTACCTGGGTTCCAGGGTTTCACCCCTCCACTTT
TRBV12-5	NA	NA	TRBJ1-2	CASASWGGNYGYTF	TGTGCTAGTGCCTCTTGGGGGGGGAACTATGGCTACACCTTC